The source of this T cell receptor (beta chain) is a study of yellow fever vaccine responses in identical twins (dated by TCRdb to 2017 to 2018). About the study as a whole: In the study, vaccine-responding T cell clones were precisely tracked in identical twins. Beyond this particular receptor, the publication reports: According to the authors, the vaccine-induced T cell response in identical twins seemed to be partly convergent and partly specific to each individual.

About this clonotype itself: Its antigen is not yet known. No quality values exist for individual bases; no much larger clone is one base distant.

Library prep was done by RT-PCR. TCRdb names Illumina HiSeq 2500 as the instrument used. The public reads were reprocessed in TCRdb via fastp at Q25 and MiXCR, keeping in-frame beta chains. Each entry merges the rows of one CDR3 protein and shows their most common DNA and genes. The sample contains approximately 2,500 distinct CDR3 sequences, about 79% of them found a single time. Together, the top ten hold roughly 5% of the sample. Compared with germline, V lacks 4 bases and J lacks 0 bases; bases without a gene match: 4. According to the germline V gene, CDR1 reads MGHRA and CDR2 reads YSYEKL. The CDR3 numbers 16 residues from cysteine through phenylalanine. This entry keeps only the CDR3 DNA: 48 bases, framed from base 1.

Sample: T cells from blood (PBMCs), unsorted or a sorted subset (not recorded which), taken before or after yellow fever vaccination (not recorded which). The chain is assembled from TRBV4-1 and TRBJ2-3; 10 bases in the junction line up with TRBD1. This receptor was identified in a woman under 30 who received the yellow fever vaccine. Donor details come from another sample of the same person, matched by shared clones. The sequence in DNA is TGCGCCAGCAGCCCGACAGGGGGCGCTAGCACAGATACGCAGTATTTT. It specifies CASSPTGGASTDTQYF.